The next 19 T cell receptor beta chains were all read from a single sample in a study of Ad26.COV2.S vaccination and SARS-CoV-2 variants. Sequenced by immunoSEQ multiplex PCR; TCRdb stores in-frame clones only, minus some. The table shows hundreds of thousands of clones, with around 90% occurring only once. The sample's treatment: 15 to 20 received Ad26.COV2.S at low or high dose, single or two shots; several received placebo; per-sample allocation not given. Each sample was drawn 63 days after the first injection (of vaccine or placebo). The specimen comprised peripheral blood, sampled in a trial of Ad26.COV2.S vaccine versus placebo. Receptor source: a person aged 18-60 years who received the Ad26.COV2.S COVID-19 vaccine or a placebo.

The J gene is TRBJ2-1, the V gene TRBV24-1; 7 bases match TRBD2. CDR3 length: 17 residues. The V gene's germline CDR1 is KGHDR and CDR2 SFDVKD. V lost 5 bases, J lost 1 base, and 10 bases stayed unmatched. The CDR3 DNA is TGTGCCACCAGTGCTCTATCATCTAGCGGTTCCTACAATGAGCAGTTCTTC. It is translated as CATSALSSSGSYNEQFF.

The chain is built from TRBV27 and TRBJ2-1, with 9 bases matching TRBD2. Germline CDR1 MNHEY, CDR2 SMNVEV (reference sequence). The length of the CDR3 is 12 residues. V was pared by 7 bases and J by 15 bases, with 10 bases of the junction left unmatched. The CDR3, as DNA: TGTGCCAGCATTTATAGCGGGAGAAGACGGTTCTTC. This sequence encodes CASIYSGRRRFF.

The gene calls are TRBV11-2 and TRBJ2-3; D call uncertain. Germline loops: CDR1 SGHAT, CDR2 FQNNGV. V was shortened by 4 bases and J by 2 bases, with 13 bases between the two germline ends. The CDR3 extends over 15 amino acids. The CDR3 nucleotides read TGTGCCAGCAGCTCCACAGATAGGTACACAGATACGCAGTATTTT. It yields the protein CASSSTDRYTDTQYF.

The chain has TRBV7-2 and TRBJ2-2; D is possibly TRBD1 or TRBD2 (6 bases each). Germline lookup yields CDR1 SGHTA and CDR2 FQGNSA. The ends were cut back, 1 base at V and 3 bases at J, with 9 bases in the middle. The CDR3 extends over 15 amino acids. CDR3 bases: TGTGCCAGCAGCTTAGTGGGGGGCGACACCGGGGAGCTGTTTTTT. It encodes CASSLVGGDTGELFF.

The V and J genes are TRBV30 and TRBJ1-1; D may be TRBD1 (5 bases). The V gene's germline CDR1 is GTSNPN and CDR2 SVGIG (reference sequence). V lost 1 base and J lost 7, with 10 bases in between. CDR3 length: 12 residues. This CDR3 reads CAWSASGVEAFF. The DNA for the CDR3 is TGTGCCTGGAGTGCGTCGGGGGTTGAAGCTTTCTTT.

V gene TRBV7-2 combines with J gene TRBJ2-7; no definite D call. This CDR3 is built from 11 residues. The germline CDR1 and CDR2 sequences are SGHTA and FQGNSA. Trimming cost V 5 bases and J 3 bases, with 5 bases left between them. CDR3 sequence: CASSRSYEQYF. The CDR3 nucleotides read TGTGCCAGCAGCAGGAGCTACGAGCAGTACTTC.

This clone appeared once. The chain combines TRBV7-9 with TRBJ1-1; D might be TRBD1 (5 bases). Trimming cost V 2 bases and J 5 bases, with 12 bases left between them. The length of the CDR3 is 14 residues. Germline lookup yields CDR1 SEHNR and CDR2 FQNEAQ (reference sequence). The CDR3 nucleotides are TGTGCCAGCAGCTTATCGCAGGGTGGAACTGAAGCTTTCTTT. This codes for CASSLSQGGTEAFF.

The chain carries TRBV9 and TRBJ2-7; D call uncertain. The CDR3 spans 16 residues. The germline V gene encodes CDR1 SGDLS and CDR2 YYNGEE. Deletions cut 4 bases from V and 4 bases from J, with 21 bases between. CDR3 DNA sequence: TGTGCCAGCAGCCCCCAGGTGCGGACCCTGGGGTACGAGCAGTACTTC. Translating it yields CASSPQVRTLGYEQYF.

The chain joins TRBV4-2 to TRBJ2-2, with 9 bases lining up with TRBD1. The V and J ends lost 3 bases and 5 bases, in that order; junction bases with no gene match: 7. This CDR3 comprises 16 residues. Per germline, CDR1 LGHNA and CDR2 YNFKEQ. DNA for the CDR3: TGTGCCAGCAGCCAGGCCGGGACAGGGAGTACCGGGGAGCTGTTTTTT. Protein: CASSQAGTGSTGELFF.

The chain links TRBV12-3 or TRBV12-4 to TRBJ1-1; no clear D. This CDR3 comprises 13 residues. V was clipped by 2 bases and J by 6 bases, with 10 bases between them. Written as DNA, the CDR3 is TGTGCCAGCAGTTTATTAACAGTCCCTGAAGCTTTCTTT. It specifies CASSLLTVPEAFF.

Points on this clone: This specimen includes other DNA sequences encoding the same CDR3. V and J are TRBV7-9 and TRBJ2-7; D perhaps matches TRBD2 (5 bases). The CDR3 contains 12 residues. Per the germline V gene, CDR1 is SEHNR and CDR2 is FQNEAQ (reference sequence). V lost 5 bases, J lost 3 bases, and 8 bases lay in between. CDR3 sequence reads: CASSRDYYEQYF. The CDR3 nucleotides are TGTGCCAGCAGCCGTGACTACTACGAGCAGTACTTC.

With respect to this clone: Other DNA sequences in this sample translate to the same CDR3. The chain employs TRBV5-1 and TRBJ2-5; D is possibly TRBD2 (5 bases). The V gene's germline CDR1 is SGHRS and CDR2 YFSETQ. Trimming took 4 bases from V and 1 from J, leaving 5 bases between them. CDR3 length: 12 amino acids. This CDR3 reads CASSRGQETQYF. The CDR3 nucleotides read TGCGCCAGCAGCCGGGGCCAAGAGACCCAGTACTTC.

The chain links TRBV7-2 to TRBJ2-7, with a tentative D call TRBD1 (5 bases). CDR1 SGHTA and CDR2 FQGNSA come from the germline V gene. There are 13 residues in the CDR3. V gave up 0 bases and J gave up 7 bases, with 10 bases separating them. The CDR3 nucleotides read TGTGCCAGCAGCTTAGCTGGGGCGTTGGAGCAGTACTTC. As protein: CASSLAGALEQYF.

The genes are TRBV19 and TRBJ1-4; no firm D call. The V gene lost 5 bases and the J gene lost 0 bases, with 10 bases spanning the gap. The CDR3 totals 15 residues. Per germline, CDR1 LNHDA and CDR2 SQIVND (reference sequence). CDR3 loop: CASSSNSATNEKLFF. DNA for the CDR3: TGTGCCAGTAGTTCAAACAGTGCAACTAATGAAAAACTGTTTTTT. Supplemented by reference TRBV19 and TRBJ1-4, the full variable domain reads DGGITQSPKYLFRKEGQNVTLSCEQNLNHDAMYWYRQDPGQGLRLIYYSQIVNDFQKGDIAEGYSVSREKKESFPLTVTSAQKNPTAFYLCASSSNSATNEKLFFGSGTQLSVL.

This clone was observed a single time. The chain has TRBV5-3 and TRBJ2-5; D gene unclear. TRBV5-3 is treated as an ORF (open reading frame) with a function not yet certain. CDR3 length equals 15 residues. V lost 4 bases to trimming and J lost 5 bases, with 18 bases between them. The CDR3 region is CARSAACRVLETQYF. The CDR3 DNA is TGTGCCAGAAGCGCTGCGTGTCGGGTTTTGGAGACCCAGTACTTC.

The chain is built from TRBV7-9 and TRBJ2-6; no clear D. The V end lost 6 bases, the J end lost 2 bases, and 5 bases lay between the germline ends. Germline loops: CDR1 SEHNR, CDR2 FQNEAQ (reference sequence). The CDR3 totals 13 residues. Written as DNA, the CDR3 is TGTGCCAGCAGTGTCCCTGGGGCCAACGTCCTGACTTTC. Translation gives CASSVPGANVLTF.

V is TRBV20-1 and J is TRBJ1-1; possibly TRBD1 for D (5 bases). The germline gives CDR1 DFQATT, CDR2 SNEGSKA (reference sequence). This CDR3 spans 9 amino acids. The CDR3, as DNA: TGCAGACCACGGGGGAAAGCTTTCTTT. It specifies CRPRGKAFF.

This rearrangement joins TRBV18 to TRBJ2-3; 8 bases are a match to TRBD2. Trimming cost V 5 bases and J 0 bases; bases outside gene matches: 10. Germline lookup yields CDR1 KGHSH and CDR2 LQKENI. The CDR3 covers 17 residues. Here the CDR3 DNA reads TGTGCCAGCTCAATTAGATTACTAGCGGAAAGCACAGATACGCAGTATTTT. It codes for CASSIRLLAESTDTQYF.

The V call is TRBV7-2, the J call TRBJ2-1; D not resolved. The germline gives CDR1 SGHTA, CDR2 FQGNSA. The CDR3 loop spans 14 amino acids. Trimming left V 1 base short and J 4 bases short, with 8 bases between. CDR3 sequence: CASSLDPVYNEQFF. CDR3 nucleotide sequence: TGTGCCAGCAGCTTAGATCCAGTTTACAATGAGCAGTTCTTC. Full variable domain (remainder filled in from reference TRBV7-2 and TRBJ2-1): GAGVSQSPSNKVTEKGKDVELRCDPISGHTALYWYRQSLGQGLEFLIYFQGNSAPDKSGLPSDRFSAERTGGSVSTLTIQRTQQEDSAVYLCASSLDPVYNEQFFGPGTRLTVL.